Sequencing of this T cell receptor (beta chain) was carried out in a study of cytomegalovirus exposure and HLA in healthy donors. The study ran its PCR with 60 Vbeta and 13 Jbeta primers. Measured with immunoSEQ multiplex PCR; TCRdb has only the in-frame clones, and not every one. The sample lists fewer than 200,000 clones; about 72% were seen once. This CDR3 is 12 amino acids long. V lost 4 bases, J lost 8 bases, and 4 bases stayed unmatched. The germline gives CDR1 SGHRS, CDR2 YFSETQ. Study-wide findings and caveats: At a 0.05 false discovery rate, a later analysis found around 17,000 TCR beta sequences to be associated with HLA alleles. Accurate HLA-A and HLA-B prediction from TCR beta sequences was reported for most subjects. In a later analysis, several top co-occurrence clusters appeared linked to parvovirus B19, influenza, CMV and Epstein-Barr virus.

Notes on this clone: As yet, its antigen is unknown.

This chain joins TRBV5-1 and TRBJ1-2; 8 bases are a match to TRBD1. Sequencing was done on a sample of PBMCs. The TCR sequence derives from a human donor in good health. The CDR3 nucleotides are TGCGCCAGCAGCACAGGGGGAGTCGGCTACACCTTC. This codes for CASSTGGVGYTF.